This TCR beta chain was retrieved from a study of blood T cell repertoires in COVID-19. As for the study in general: COVID-19 samples, acute and convalescent, were from the United States, Italy and Spain. Sources were T cells, B-cell-depleted T cells, or PBMCs; the material itself was cDNA or gDNA.

Original processing notes: Reference gene primer amplification gave estimated nucleated cell counts. Assay: immunoSEQ multiplex PCR; the TCRdb copy retains only in-frame clones and omits some. V, J and clone size were drawn from that table, and D and trimming were deduced from the DNA. The sample has 250,000 to 300,000 clones, roughly nine tenths seen once. Trimming stripped 5 bases from V and 1 base from J, with 14 bases between. The CDR3 runs to 16 residues. Germline V gene data show CDR1 as SNHLY and CDR2 as FYNNEI. All enrollees were about 18 to 100 years old and from 24 US areas. The sequenced sample was PBMCs or T cells enriched from blood (not recorded which). This TCR derives from a human donor in a cohort exposed to, infected with or recovered from COVID-19 (not recorded which). The donor label of this sample is uncertain. V gene TRBV2 combines with J gene TRBJ2-2; TRBD1 might be the D (6 bases). This chain's CDR3 is CASSQEGGRNTGELFF. The CDR3 DNA follows: TGTGCCAGCAGTCAGGAAGGGGGTAGGAACACCGGGGAGCTGTTTTTT.